Presented here are 14 T cell receptor beta chains from one specimen sequenced in a study of blood T cell repertoires in COVID-19 (dated by TCRdb to 2018 to 2020). Receptor libraries were prepared by the immunoSEQ multiplex PCR assay. What TCRdb holds here is the immuneACCESS table cut down to in-frame rearrangements. Part of the clones is not present; checked against another copy, under half of the missing clones reflect an unresolved V gene, and the others are unexplained. For this sample there are more than 300,000 clones; 90% to 95% appear just once. The biggest ten clones account for roughly 3.3% of the sample. The specimen sequenced was peripheral blood. These receptors were taken from a woman between 18 and 29 years old who had recovered from COVID-19.

This clone was observed once. A read error may account for a junction end that differs from germline. The rearrangement links TRBV5-6 to TRBJ2-1, with D possibly TRBD1 on 6 matching bases. Per the germline V gene, CDR1 is SGHDT and CDR2 is YYEEEE. The CDR3 loop spans 16 amino acids. The CDR3 DNA follows: TGTGCCAGCAGATTGGGGATGCAGGGGTCCTACAATGAGCAGTTCTTC. Its translation is CASRLGMQGSYNEQFF.

The chain combines TRBV25-1 with TRBJ1-2; the D gene is possibly TRBD1 (5 bases). Germline CDR1 reads MGHDK; CDR2 reads SYGVNS. The CDR3 totals 15 residues. Trimming cost V 2 bases and J 4 bases, with 14 bases left between them. The CDR3 loop reads CASSETAGHGYGYTF. The CDR3 DNA is TGTGCCAGCAGTGAAACGGCAGGACACGGCTATGGCTACACCTTC.

This clone was detected a few times. The chain is built from TRBV12-3 or TRBV12-4 and TRBJ1-4; possibly TRBD1 for D (5 bases). Trimming pared 2 bases from V and 5 bases from J, leaving 6 bases between. The CDR3 is made up of 13 amino acids. CDR3 amino acids: CASSLSGNEKLFF. CDR3 DNA sequence: TGTGCCAGCAGTTTATCAGGGAATGAAAAACTGTTTTTT.

The chain links TRBV18 to TRBJ1-2; D possibly corresponds to TRBD1 (6 bases). CDR1 and CDR2 from the germline V gene are KGHSH and LQKENI. Trimming shortened V by 3 bases and J by 12 bases, and 14 bases separated the two germline ends. This CDR3 region has 12 residues. The CDR3 DNA is TGTGCCAGCTCACCGATGGAGGGGGGGGACACCTTC. This translates into CASSPMEGGDTF.

CDR3 bases: TGTGCCAGCTCTCGTTTGAGGGGGACAGATACGCAGTATTTT. It translates to CASSRLRGTDTQYF. The gene calls are TRBV18 and TRBJ2-3, with D perhaps TRBD1 (6 bases). Trimming removed 6 bases at V and 3 bases at J, with 13 bases between. CDR1 KGHSH and CDR2 LQKENI come from the germline V gene. The CDR3 has 14 residues. Full variable domain (remainder filled in from reference TRBV18 and TRBJ2-3): NAGVMQNPRHLVRRRGQEARLRCSPMKGHSHVYWYRQLPEEGLKFMVYLQKENIIDESGMPKERFSAEFPKEGPSILRIQQVVRGDSAAYFCASSRLRGTDTQYFGPGTRLTVL.

This clone was counted a single time. The V gene is TRBV27, the J gene TRBJ2-1; D remains unclear. Germline CDR1 MNHEY, CDR2 SMNVEV (reference sequence). The CDR3 is 12 residues long. V lost 5 bases to trimming and J lost 7 bases, with 9 bases between them. The CDR3 loop reads CASSPHQNEQFF. CDR3 in DNA: TGTGCCAGCAGTCCCCACCAGAATGAGCAGTTCTTC.

The chain uses TRBV29-1 and TRBJ2-1; 8 bases fit TRBD1. Trimming removed 2 bases from V and 7 bases from J; junction bases left unmatched: 7. This CDR3 region has 14 residues. Germline V lookup: CDR1 SQVTM, CDR2 ANQGSEA. CDR3 residues: CSVETGTGNNEQFF. The CDR3 DNA is TGCAGCGTTGAAACCGGGACAGGCAATAATGAGCAGTTCTTC.

The chain recombines TRBV19 with TRBJ2-6; D call uncertain. With 1 base removed from V and 1 base from J, the gap between germline ends came to 2 bases. Germline CDR1 reads LNHDA; CDR2 reads SQIVND (reference sequence). There are 14 residues in the CDR3. The CDR3 DNA is TGTGCCAGTAGTATAGTATCTGGGGCCAACGTCCTGACTTTC. It translates to CASSIVSGANVLTF.

The chain uses TRBV9 and TRBJ1-1; 7 nucleotides align to TRBD1. CDR3 size: 15 residues. Trimming cost V 3 bases and J 0 bases; bases outside gene matches: 5. CDR1 SGDLS and CDR2 YYNGEE come from the germline V gene. As DNA, the CDR3 is TGTGCCAGCAGCGGGGGGGACAGAATGAACACTGAAGCTTTCTTT. Translating it yields CASSGGDRMNTEAFF.

The V gene is TRBV5-1, the J gene TRBJ2-5; TRBD1 might be the D (5 bases). CDR3 length: 16 residues. Germline V lookup: CDR1 SGHRS, CDR2 YFSETQ. With 2 bases removed from V and 2 bases from J, the gap between germline ends came to 16 bases. The CDR3: CASSLRAGKVQETQYF. The CDR3 nucleotides are TGCGCCAGCAGCTTACGAGCAGGGAAGGTTCAAGAGACCCAGTACTTC.

The DNA of the CDR3 is TGTGCCAGCAGCTTAGTAGCAGGGGATTATGGTGAAGCTTTCTTT. This codes for CASSLVAGDYGEAFF. This chain joins TRBV7-9 and TRBJ1-1; TRBD1 is a possible D gene (6 bases). The V gene's germline CDR1 is SEHNR and CDR2 FQNEAQ (reference sequence). Trimming removed 1 base at V and 7 bases at J, with 16 bases between. The CDR3 is 15 amino acids.

This clone occurred a few times. The gene calls are TRBV21-1 and TRBJ2-3; the DNA was not used to check the table's D call, TRBD1. TRBV21-1 is marked as a pseudogene. The CDR3 has 17 residues. CDR3 coding DNA: TGTGCCAGCAGCAAAGAGGAGTCTGGGGCGGGCACAGATACGCAGTATTTT. It codes for CASSKEESGAGTDTQYF.

V is TRBV5-4 and J is TRBJ2-1; 7 bases are shared with TRBD1. The V gene end was trimmed by 0 bases and the J gene end by 7 bases; junction bases not matched to a gene: 7. This CDR3 spans 15 amino acids. The germline CDR1 and CDR2 sequences are SGHNT and YYREEE (reference sequence). The DNA for the CDR3 is TGTGCCAGCAGCTTGGCGTCAGGGGGTAGAAATGAGCAGTTCTTC. Amino acids: CASSLASGGRNEQFF.

The rearrangement links TRBV5-1 to TRBJ2-1; D gene ambiguous. This CDR3 spans 16 amino acids. Looked up from germline, CDR1 is SGHRS and CDR2 is YFSETQ. V was shortened by 4 bases and J by 5 bases, with 19 bases between the two germline ends. CDR3 loop: CASSNSLSRRNNEQFF. The CDR3 nucleotides read TGCGCCAGCAGCAACAGCCTTTCTCGACGGAACAATGAGCAGTTCTTC.